Listed below are T cell receptor beta chains from one sample, sequenced in a study of blood T cell repertoires in COVID-19. Clones were read by immunoSEQ multiplex PCR, and TCRdb kept only the in-frame ones, dropping some. The sample has more than 25,000 clones; less than 95% are singletons. The source material was peripheral blood. These receptors were obtained from a man aged 65-85 years with active or convalescent COVID-19. CDR3s include the opening cysteine and the closing phenylalanine or tryptophan. Fields, in order: clone size, D gene, V gene, J gene, CDR3 protein, CDR3 DNA. The D gene is left open where the match is weak. Clone size is stated in some rows and not others, as once, few, many or a class when expanded.

.,.,TRBV5-1,TRBJ2-1,CASSFLTGGSYNEQFF,TGCGCCAGCAGCTTCTTGACAGGCGGCTCCTACAATGAGCAGTTCTTC
.,.,TRBV13,TRBJ2-4,CASSPRSAAKNIQYF,TGTGCCAGCAGCCCCAGGTCTGCAGCCAAAAACATTCAGTACTTC
.,.,TRBV24-1,TRBJ2-5,CATSEHRSEGTETQYF,TGTGCCACCAGTGAACACAGATCTGAGGGAACAGAGACCCAGTACTTC
.,TRBD1,TRBV27,TRBJ1-2,CASSPAPGQVYGYTF,TGTGCCAGCAGCCCCGCCCCGGGACAGGTCTATGGCTACACCTTC
.,TRBD1,TRBV6-1,TRBJ2-7,CASSDDRGQHEQYF,TGTGCCAGCAGTGATGACAGGGGGCAACACGAGCAGTACTTC
.,.,TRBV7-2,TRBJ1-1,CASSPTAGSRAFF,TGTGCCAGCAGCCCCACGGCGGGAAGCAGGGCTTTCTTT
.,TRBD1,TRBV6-5,TRBJ1-1,CASSLRGWNTEAFF,TGTGCCAGCAGCCTCAGGGGGTGGAACACTGAAGCTTTCTTT
.,TRBD1,TRBV29-1,TRBJ2-1,CSVEKQGVGNEQFF,TGCAGCGTTGAGAAACAGGGGGTTGGCAATGAGCAGTTCTTC
.,TRBD1,TRBV10-3,TRBJ2-7,CAISWDRSYEQYF,TGTGCCATCAGCTGGGACAGATCCTACGAGCAGTACTTC
once,TRBD2,TRBV5-1,TRBJ2-2,CASSLPSGNTGELFF,TGCGCCAGCAGCCTCCCTAGCGGGAACACCGGGGAGCTGTTTTTT
.,.,TRBV6-6,TRBJ1-5,CASSYQGSQPQHF,TGTGCCAGCAGTTACCAGGGAAGCCAGCCCCAGCATTTT
.,.,TRBV28,TRBJ1-5,CAAGVTVGQPQHF,TGTGCCGCCGGAGTGACAGTCGGTCAGCCCCAGCATTTT
.,TRBD1,TRBV6-5,TRBJ2-5,CASRSPGGPQETQYF,TGTGCCAGCAGATCCCCAGGGGGCCCACAAGAGACCCAGTACTTC
.,.,TRBV7-2,TRBJ1-3,CASSFPRVSGNTIYF,TGTGCCAGCAGCTTTCCCCGAGTCTCTGGAAACACCATATATTTT
.,.,TRBV9,TRBJ1-5,CASSGEGKGGQPQHF,TGTGCCAGCAGCGGGGAGGGGAAGGGAGGCCAGCCCCAGCATTTT
.,.,TRBV19,TRBJ2-3,CASSMSGSLTDTQYF,TGTGCCAGTAGTATGAGTGGGAGCCTCACAGATACGCAGTATTTT
once,.,TRBV5-8,TRBJ2-3,CASSWPSGSNTDTQYF,TGTGCCAGCAGCTGGCCCAGCGGCAGCAACACAGATACGCAGTATTTT
.,.,TRBV21-1,TRBJ1-6,CASSKKVRVYSPLHF,TGTGCCAGCAGCAAAAAGGTCAGGGTCTATTCACCCCTCCACTTT
.,.,TRBV5-1,TRBJ1-1,CASSLAPTGMNTEAFF,TGCGCCAGCAGCTTGGCCCCTACAGGGATGAACACTGAAGCTTTCTTT
.,.,TRBV5-1,TRBJ1-1,CASSLQGPGTEAFF,TGCGCCAGCAGCTTGCAGGGGCCAGGCACTGAAGCTTTCTTT
.,.,TRBV5-1,TRBJ1-1,CASRRDFMNTEAFF,TGCGCCAGCCGTCGAGATTTTATGAACACTGAAGCTTTCTTT
once,TRBD2,TRBV7-9,TRBJ2-1,CASSPTSGWSYNEQFF,TGTGCCAGCAGCCCGACTAGCGGTTGGTCCTACAATGAGCAGTTCTTC
.,.,TRBV5-5,TRBJ1-1,CASSPTGLNTEAFF,TGTGCCAGCAGCCCAACAGGTCTGAACACTGAAGCTTTCTTT
.,.,TRBV19,TRBJ1-5,CASRSQGAQPQHF,TGTGCCAGTAGGTCTCAGGGTGCTCAGCCCCAGCATTTT
.,.,TRBV11-2,TRBJ1-3,CASSLQGGSGNTIYF,TGTGCCAGCAGCTTACAGGGCGGCTCTGGAAACACCATATATTTT
.,.,TRBV7-2,TRBJ1-1,CASSPDRLNTEAFF,TGTGCCAGCAGCCCGGACAGACTGAACACTGAAGCTTTCTTT
.,.,TRBV6-5,TRBJ1-2,CASSYSKSGAYGYTF,TGTGCCAGCAGTTACTCGAAATCAGGGGCCTATGGCTACACCTTC
.,.,TRBV19,TRBJ1-1,CASSIPGSKAFF,TGTGCCAGTAGTATCCCGGGATCAAAAGCTTTCTTT
.,TRBD1,TRBV19,TRBJ1-5,CASRDRGGQPQHF,TGTGCCAGTAGGGACAGGGGAGGTCAGCCCCAGCATTTT
.,TRBD2,TRBV29-1,TRBJ2-1,CSVEGVGGRAKNNEQFF,TGCAGCGTTGAAGGGGTTGGCGGGAGGGCCAAGAACAATGAGCAGTTCTTC
.,TRBD1,TRBV5-4,TRBJ1-4,CASSFKTGGNEKLFF,TGTGCCAGCAGCTTTAAGACAGGGGGAAATGAAAAACTGTTTTTT
.,.,TRBV13,TRBJ2-6,CASSLIQGSSSGANVLTF,TGTGCCAGCAGCTTGATACAGGGCTCGAGTTCTGGGGCCAACGTCCTGACTTTC
.,.,TRBV5-6,TRBJ1-2,CASSLTEDGYTF,TGTGCCAGCAGCTTGACCGAGGATGGCTACACCTTC
.,.,TRBV4-1,TRBJ1-6,CASSQEYSYNSPLHF,TGCGCCAGCAGCCAAGAGTACAGTTATAATTCACCCCTCCACTTT
.,.,TRBV16,TRBJ1-4,CASSQSSATNEKLFF,TGTGCCAGCAGCCAATCGTCAGCAACTAATGAAAAACTGTTTTTT
.,.,TRBV9,TRBJ2-7,CASSVEGHSYEQYF,TGTGCCAGCAGCGTAGAGGGGCACTCCTACGAGCAGTACTTC
.,.,TRBV15,TRBJ2-7,CATSRDPGHGEQYF,TGTGCCACCAGCAGAGACCCAGGCCATGGGGAGCAGTACTTC
.,.,TRBV5-4,TRBJ2-1,CASSLAMGQWEQFF,TGTGCCAGCAGCTTGGCCATGGGGCAGTGGGAGCAGTTCTTC